This T cell receptor (gamma chain) is from a study of human gamma delta and Vdelta1 T cells (dated by TCRdb to the late 2010s). In terms of the full investigation: The study investigated Delta One T cells, Vd1+ gamma-delta T cells, as cytotoxic effectors against acute myeloid leukemia. Results and caveats for the whole study, not just this receptor: Delta One T cells were reported as polyclonal and as showing broad cytotoxic targeting of acute myeloid leukemia.

Trimmed from V: 1 base; trimmed from J: 5 bases; junction bases lacking a gene match: 2. CDR1 and CDR2 are drawn from the germline V gene: VENAVY, YDSYNSRV. Taken from cysteine to phenylalanine, the CDR3 has 12 residues. The CDR3 DNA has 36 bases and is translated from base 1. The receptor library was made with PCR. Sequencing instrument: Illumina MiSeq. In TCRdb, clones were called once more from the public reads by CATT, and rows of identical DNA were later combined. The sample contains around 4,500 gamma-chain clones, under 35% of them found a single time. The ten largest make up just under 3% of the sample. This clone has only a few counts. Its antigen target is currently unknown. Base qualities are missing; no much larger clone stands one base away.

The specimen sequenced was Vdelta1 gamma-delta T cells from blood grown in culture (DOT cells). The cell subset or site label of this sample denotes: Delta One T cells, in vitro expanded/differentiated Vd1+ gamma-delta T cells. This chain joins TRGV8 to TRGJ1 or TRGJ2. The source is a human donor in good health. CDR3 region: CATWDSHYKKLF. The nucleotide sequence reads TGTGCCACCTGGGATAGTCATTATAAGAAACTCTTT.